Following are 14 T cell receptor beta chains from one sample sequenced in a study of blood T cell repertoires in COVID-19. Using immunoSEQ multiplex PCR, the repertoire was profiled, and TCRdb retains in-frame clones only, with some absent. The data contain tens of thousands of clones, 88% of them seen just once; the ten biggest clones take up approximately 5%. Material: peripheral blood. The receptors originated from a human donor in a cohort sampled during active COVID-19.

The chain employs TRBV5-1 and TRBJ2-7, with 9 nucleotides matching TRBD1. V lost 0 bases to trimming and J lost 4 bases; unmatched junction nucleotides: 11. CDR1 is SGHRS, CDR2 YFSETQ, per germline. CDR3 length equals 17 residues. The CDR3 spells CASSLAGTGQGLYEQYF. In DNA, the CDR3 is TGCGCCAGCAGCTTGGCGGGGACAGGACAGGGGCTGTACGAGCAGTACTTC.

This chain uses TRBV6-6 with TRBJ2-2; D is perhaps TRBD1 (6 bases). CDR3 length: 16 amino acids. Germline V CDR1 and CDR2: MNHNY, SVGAGI (reference sequence). Deletions cut 7 bases from V and 1 base from J, with 16 bases between. The CDR3 DNA reads as TGTGCCAGCATTAGGGGGAGTTGGGGGAACACCGGGGAGCTGTTTTTT. Amino acids: CASIRGSWGNTGELFF.

This sequence joins TRBV7-2 and TRBJ1-5, with TRBD1 matching over 10 bases. This CDR3 has 17 amino acids. Germline V gene data show CDR1 as SGHTA and CDR2 as FQGNSA. With 4 bases clipped from V and 0 bases from J, the junction kept 6 bases outside the gene matches. CDR3: CASSSDRGQISNQPQHF. The CDR3 DNA is TGTGCCAGCAGCTCCGACAGGGGGCAGATTAGCAATCAGCCCCAGCATTTT.

The chain combines TRBV10-1 with TRBJ2-3; 8 bases map to TRBD2. CDR1 is WNHNN, CDR2 SYGVQD, per germline (reference sequence). The junction had 4 bases not matched to a gene; V was cut back by 5 bases and J by 3 bases. CDR3 length equals 14 residues. In nucleotides, the CDR3 is TGCGCCAGCAGTAGCGGGAGAGGTACAGATACGCAGTATTTT. It encodes CASSSGRGTDTQYF.

This chain connects TRBV5-4 to TRBJ2-7; 8 positions match TRBD2. The V gene's germline CDR1 is SGHNT and CDR2 YYREEE (reference sequence). This CDR3 has 14 residues. V shed 0 bases and J 5 bases; nucleotides not matched to a gene: 4. The CDR3 spells CASSLGGRPHEQYF. In DNA, the CDR3 is TGTGCCAGCAGCTTGGGCGGGAGGCCCCACGAGCAGTACTTC.

About this clone itself: The junction departs from the called germline gene at one end, perhaps through a read error. The chain is built from TRBV3-1 (or the pseudogene TRBV3-2) and TRBJ2-7; 8 nucleotides agree with TRBD1. This CDR3 spans 13 amino acids. Looked up from germline, CDR1 is LGHDT and CDR2 is YNNKEL (reference sequence). The DNA for the CDR3 is TGTGCCAGCAGCCCTCCGGGCAGGGGGCGCTTACACTTC. Protein: CASSPPGRGRLHF.

The rearrangement links TRBV6-5 to TRBJ2-7; weak D call: TRBD1 (5 bases). The CDR3 totals 14 residues. Germline V gene lookup returns CDR1 MNHEY and CDR2 SVGAGI. V was pared by 5 bases and J by 4 bases, with 15 bases between. The CDR3: CASSPQGAVYEQYF. CDR3 bases: TGTGCCAGCAGTCCGCAGGGTGCAGTTTACGAGCAGTACTTC.

The chain combines TRBV7-6 with TRBJ2-1, with TRBD2 identical over 13 bases. Germline V gene data show CDR1 as SGHVS and CDR2 as FNYEAQ. The CDR3 is made up of 19 amino acids. The ends lost 1 base at V and 3 bases at J; junction bases unmatched: 9. This CDR3 is CASSLVGGLAGARYNEQFF. The CDR3 nucleotides read TGTGCCAGCAGCTTAGTAGGTGGACTAGCGGGAGCCCGCTACAATGAGCAGTTCTTC.

The sample holds a few counts of this clone. The DNA for the CDR3 is TGCAGCGTGAGGACTAGCGTCATGACCGGGGAGCTGTTTTTT. This translates into CSVRTSVMTGELFF. The chain employs TRBV29-1 and TRBJ2-2; TRBD2 aligns across 9 bases. CDR3 size: 14 residues. Germline CDR1 reads SQVTM; CDR2 reads ANQGSEA. Trimming removed 6 bases from V and 5 bases from J; junction bases left unmatched: 7.

The V gene is TRBV7-2, the J gene TRBJ2-2; possible D gene TRBD2, 6 bases. The CDR3 runs to 14 residues. CDR1 and CDR2 from the germline V gene are SGHTA and FQGNSA. With 5 bases removed from V and 3 bases from J, the gap between germline ends came to 10 bases. CDR3 residues: CASSVAGYTGELFF. CDR3 DNA sequence: TGTGCCAGCAGCGTCGCGGGGTACACCGGGGAGCTGTTTTTT.

This chain uses TRBV29-1 with TRBJ2-5; the D gene is possibly TRBD2 (5 bases). In germline, CDR1 is SQVTM, CDR2 ANQGSEA. The V end lost 2 bases, the J end lost 6 bases, and 16 bases lay between the germline ends. The CDR3 runs to 14 residues. The DNA for the CDR3 is TGCAGCGTTGAACGGGTCTTGTGGGAGAAGACCCAGTACTTC. As protein: CSVERVLWEKTQYF.

This rearrangement joins TRBV5-4 to TRBJ2-5; D is perhaps TRBD2 (6 bases). Per germline, CDR1 SGHNT and CDR2 YYREEE (reference sequence). The CDR3 spans 17 residues. Trimming shortened V by 4 bases and J by 2 bases, and 21 bases separated the two germline ends. The DNA for the CDR3 is TGTGCCAGCAGCCAGGGACTTAGGGTTGGACGACAAGAGACCCAGTACTTC. Translating it yields CASSQGLRVGRQETQYF.

This clone turned up a few times. The chain joins TRBV3-1 (or the pseudogene TRBV3-2) to TRBJ1-6; D may be TRBD1 (6 bases). Trimming stripped 1 base from V and 15 bases from J, with 16 bases between. Germline CDR1 reads LGHDT; CDR2 reads YNNKEL (reference sequence). The CDR3 is made up of 14 amino acids. The CDR3 nucleotides are TGTGCCAGCAGCCAAGCCACCGGGACAACCATCCTCCACTTT. This codes for CASSQATGTTILHF.

The rearrangement links TRBV11-3 to TRBJ2-2; 11 positions agree with TRBD2. Germline trimming cut 5 bases from V and 1 base from J; bases unmatched to any gene: 3. Per germline, CDR1 SGHNT and CDR2 YENEEA. This CDR3 comprises 16 residues. The DNA for the CDR3 is TGTGCCAGCAGCCCTAGCGGGGGGTTGAACACCGGGGAGCTGTTTTTT. It yields the protein CASSPSGGLNTGELFF. The variable domain in full, completed from reference TRBV11-3 and TRBJ2-2, reads EAGVVQSPRYKIIEKKQPVAFWCNPISGHNTLYWYLQNLGQGPELLIRYENEEAVDDSQLPKDRFSAERLKGVDSTLKIQPAELGDSAVYLCASSPSGGLNTGELFFGEGSRLTVL.